This note documents a single T cell receptor beta chain sequence. Antigen specificity is unknown. CDR3 length: 17 residues. The V and J ends lost 4 bases and 3 bases, in that order; junction bases with no gene match: 11. Germline assignment: CDR1 SEHNR and CDR2 FQNEAQ (reference sequence). This entry comes from a study of shared clonotypes between healthy human individuals. On sorted subsets, replicate PCRs used 200 to 250 ng DNA, or tens of thousands of T cell genomes. Sequencing was performed with immunoSEQ multiplex PCR; in TCRdb, only in-frame clones are kept and a portion is missing. The table includes hundreds of thousands of clones, around 97% detected once. General observations from the study: Naive subsets tended to show greater estimated richness than memory subsets. The sampled material consisted only of blood, and tissue repertoires are likely to differ.

What was sequenced was naive CD4+ T cells sorted from blood. Documented subset: CD45RA+ positively selected. V usage is TRBV7-9 and J usage is TRBJ2-3, with 9 nucleotides matching TRBD1. This receptor was identified in a woman aged 30 to 39 in good health. In DNA, the CDR3 is TGTGCCAGCAGCTCCCGGACAGGGGTCATGAGAACAGATACGCAGTATTTT. Its protein product is CASSSRTGVMRTDTQYF.